This section outlines one T cell receptor (beta chain) sequence together with its context. Its cognate antigen is unknown. The sample is drawn from a study of cytomegalovirus exposure and HLA in healthy donors. The study, taken as a whole, reports: Prediction of most subjects' HLA-A and HLA-B alleles by TCR beta sequences was reportedly accurate.

From germline, CDR1 is SGHTA and CDR2 FQGTGA. With V trimmed by 5 bases and J by 5 bases, 15 bases remained unmatched. The CDR3 has 17 amino acids. Amplification used 60 Vbeta primers and 13 Jbeta primers. The repertoire was sequenced with immunoSEQ multiplex PCR; TCRdb's copy has only in-frame clones and lacks some. The data show 130,000 or so clones, around 75% seen once. The chain has TRBV7-3 and TRBJ1-1; 9 bases map to TRBD1. Input material: PBMCs. The clonotype was recovered from a woman in her forties or fifties in good health and CMV-seropositive. CDR3 coding DNA: TGTGCCAGCAGCCGCCGAGGACAGGGGCCCCGGGGAACTGAAGCTTTCTTT. It encodes CASSRRGQGPRGTEAFF.